This T cell receptor beta chain is drawn from a study of cytomegalovirus exposure and HLA in healthy donors. A multiplex PCR was run with 60 Vbeta primers and 13 Jbeta primers. Produced via immunoSEQ multiplex PCR; TCRdb's table is partial and in-frame only. Of about 110,000 clones in the sample, approximately 83% were seen once. V was shortened by 0 bases and J by 0 bases, with 12 bases between the two germline ends. This CDR3 has 16 residues. Germline V lookup: CDR1 LGHNA, CDR2 YSLEER. The receptor comes from a man younger than 30 in good health and CMV-seronegative. The chain joins TRBV4-3 to TRBJ2-7; no clear D. The sequenced material came from PBMCs. The CDR3, as DNA: TGCGCCAGCAGCCAAGATCCCAGGTCGAGCTCCTACGAGCAGTACTTC. Translating it yields CASSQDPRSSSYEQYF.